This T cell receptor beta chain is from a study of blood T cell repertoires in COVID-19 (dated by TCRdb to about 2020). At the level of the whole study: Collaborator samples came from the United States, Italy and Spain and covered acute and convalescent phases of COVID-19. The prospective study material was composed of cDNA or gDNA derived from T cells, B-cell-depleted T cells, or PBMCs. The dataset comprised deeply sampled blood TCRbeta repertoires from subjects exposed to, actively infected with, or recovered from COVID-19. The repertoires were made available in a free public database intended to serve as a resource for research on the immune response to SARS-CoV-2. The samples were drawn from two sources: the first 160 participants of the ongoing ImmuneRACE study, and approximately 1,300 subjects contributed by 6 global collaborators. Sample metadata almost always included a de-identified subject ID, COVID-19 status, age in years and sex. Where available, HLA class I and class II types were taken from metadata supplied by the sample provider and were not determined by assay-based typing. On the study overall, not on this receptor specifically: The amount of clinical and demographic metadata varied by source and participant and was provided uncurated.

For this clone: Its antigen target is currently unknown. No much larger clone is present one base from it, and per-base qualities are unavailable.

TCRbeta CDR3 regions were amplified from genomic DNA using the immunoSEQ Assay, a bias-controlled multiplex PCR. Under the source paper's analysis protocol: The number of nucleated cells in each sample was estimated from the amplification of reference gene primers within the assay. To quantify the absolute abundance of each unique TCRbeta CDR3 rearrangement, sequence reads were collapsed and filtered. For each sample, productive Simpson clonality was calculated as the square root of Simpson's diversity index over productive rearrangements. The table was pulled from immuneACCESS by TCRdb, which kept in-frame rearrangements only. Such tables lose some clones; where checked, under half of the loss comes from unresolved V genes, and the rest has no known cause. From that table come the V and J calls and clone size; the DNA was used to work out D and trimming. Present in this sample are over 250,000 clones, 80% to 95% of which were seen just once. In total, the top ten clones hold 1% to 1.3% of the sample.

Participants in the prospective study were aged 18 to 89 years, lived in 20 to 25 United States geographic areas, and enrolled through a virtual design. In the prospective study, cohorts were assigned on the basis of participant-reported clinical history obtained from a screening survey and a study questionnaire. For ImmuneRACE Cohort 3, a participant was defined as recovered based on two consecutive negative NP/OP PCR tests, clearance by a healthcare professional, or resolution of symptoms. In the prospective study, mobile phlebotomists collected whole blood, serum and a nasopharyngeal or oropharyngeal swab from each participant. Additional blood draws and questionnaires over an approximately two-month period could optionally be provided by prospective study participants. Prospective study blood samples were shipped either frozen or at room temperature before DNA extraction. V is pruned by 5 bases and J by 9 bases, leaving 10 bases of the junction without a gene match. As encoded in the germline V gene, CDR1 is SGHVS while CDR2 is FQNEAQ. The CDR3 spans 16 residues, from the cysteine through the phenylalanine. The retained sequence is limited to the CDR3, 48 bases, with the frame set at the first base.

Sample: PBMCs or T cells enriched from blood (not recorded which). The chain is made from TRBV7-8 and TRBJ2-1; 13 middle bases align to TRBD2. The sequence was obtained from a woman in her twenties or thirties who had recovered from COVID-19. The CDR3 has the sequence CASSQQLAGGYFEQFF. The DNA is TGTGCCAGCAGCCAGCAACTAGCGGGAGGGTACTTTGAGCAGTTCTTC.